This T cell receptor beta chain is from a study of T cells expressing NK-cell markers. Findings and limits, study-wide: These clonotypes, the leaders elsewhere, also led the CD3+CD56-NKG2C+ fraction in four donors.

In generating TCR beta cDNA, 5'RACE template switching with UMIs was used. Reanalyzing the 5' RACE reads, TCRdb keeps one entry per CDR3 protein, without DNA. This sample's table reports about 460,000 distinct CDR3 sequences. Details on this clonotype: Its specificity is not known.

The sequencing sample was made of blood T cells: a sorted CD56 or NKG2C T cell subset, CD4+ or CD8+ T cells, or bulk PBMC T cells (not recorded which). The receptor was isolated from a woman between 45 and 65 years old in good health.

CDR3 in amino acids: CSALPGQGRTEAFF. V is TRBV29-1 and J is TRBJ1-1; there is no DNA to check the TCRdb D call of TRBD1. Germline V lookup: CDR1 SQVTM, CDR2 ANQGSEA. The CDR3 spans 14 residues.